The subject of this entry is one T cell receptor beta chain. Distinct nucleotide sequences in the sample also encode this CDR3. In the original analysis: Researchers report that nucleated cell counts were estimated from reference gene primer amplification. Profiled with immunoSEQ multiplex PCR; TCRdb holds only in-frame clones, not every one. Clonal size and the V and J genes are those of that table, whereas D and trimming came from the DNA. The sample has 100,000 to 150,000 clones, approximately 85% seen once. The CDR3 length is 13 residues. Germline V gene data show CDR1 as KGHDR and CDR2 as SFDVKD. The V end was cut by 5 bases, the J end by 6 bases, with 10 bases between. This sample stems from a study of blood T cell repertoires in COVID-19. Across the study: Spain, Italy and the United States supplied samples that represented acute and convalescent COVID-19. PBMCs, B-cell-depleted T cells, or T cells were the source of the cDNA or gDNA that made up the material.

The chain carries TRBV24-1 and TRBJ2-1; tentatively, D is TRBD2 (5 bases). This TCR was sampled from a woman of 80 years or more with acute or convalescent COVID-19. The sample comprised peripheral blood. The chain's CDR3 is CATSVGSSNEQFF. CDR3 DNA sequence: TGTGCCACCAGTGTAGGGAGCAGCAATGAGCAGTTCTTC.